The clone carrying this T cell receptor (beta chain) occurred a few times. Its specificity is not known. The PCR employed 60 Vbeta primers together with 13 Jbeta primers. Libraries were prepared by immunoSEQ multiplex PCR; TCRdb keeps only in-frame clonotypes and omits some of them. The table records 150,000 to 200,000 clones, almost 85% of them present only once. This record belongs to a study of cytomegalovirus exposure and HLA in healthy donors. The CDR3 length is 15 residues. Germline CDR1 and CDR2: SGHDT and YYEEEE. V was pared by 0 bases and J by 0 bases, with 9 bases between. General study findings and limits: Owing to their indistinguishability, certain V segments, notably TRBV6-2 and TRBV6-3, were excluded. For most TCR beta V segments, an earlier analysis put the productive rate at about 87% or about 30% of the time.

V is TRBV5-6 and J is TRBJ1-2; unclear D gene. Sequencing was performed on PBMCs. The sequence derives from a boy aged 10-17 years in good health and CMV-seronegative. The DNA for the CDR3 is TGTGCCAGCAGCTTGGGAGGGAAAACTAACTATGGCTACACCTTC. The encoded protein is CASSLGGKTNYGYTF.